The 20 T cell receptor beta chains below come from one sample, sequenced in a study of blood T cell repertoires in COVID-19. Clones were read by immunoSEQ multiplex PCR, and TCRdb kept only the in-frame ones, dropping some. The sample gives about 220,000 clones, roughly 88% of which show up once; roughly 14% is in the top ten. Sequenced input: PBMCs or T cells enriched from blood (not recorded which). The receptors come from a woman aged 50 to 60 with acute COVID-19.

With respect to this clone: A junction boundary mismatches the germline segment, possibly from a read error. The J gene is TRBJ2-1, the V gene TRBV7-3; 9 bases line up with TRBD2. This CDR3 has 16 amino acids. Looked up from germline, CDR1 is SGHTA and CDR2 is FQGTGA. The CDR3 DNA reads as TGTGCCAGCAGTCCTCATAGCGGGAGCTCCTACAATGGGCAGTTCTTC. Translated, it gives CASSPHSGSSYNGQFF.

J is TRBJ1-1 and V is TRBV19; D unresolved. The V and J ends lost 2 bases and 2 bases respectively, with 15 bases between them. Looked up from germline, CDR1 is LNHDA and CDR2 is SQIVND (reference sequence). The CDR3 is 16 amino acids. The CDR3 DNA sequence: TGTGCCAGTAGTATATCGGGGAACCGATTAAACACTGAAGCTTTCTTT. Translated: CASSISGNRLNTEAFF.

In its sample, this clone was seen once. Here the CDR3 DNA reads TGTGCCAGCAGACCCCAGGGGAAGAACACTGAAGCTTTCTTT. The encoded protein is CASRPQGKNTEAFF. This chain connects TRBV7-9 to TRBJ1-1, with TRBD1 as a possible D gene (6 bases). The germline V gene encodes CDR1 SEHNR and CDR2 FQNEAQ (reference sequence). CDR3 length: 14 residues. Trimming stripped 6 bases from V and 1 base from J, with 12 bases between.

The V call is TRBV9, the J call TRBJ2-3; D is perhaps TRBD1 (5 bases). V shed 3 bases and J shed 5 bases, with 10 bases lying between them. The germline CDR1 and CDR2 sequences are SGDLS and YYNGEE. The CDR3 has 13 residues. CDR3 sequence: CASSEGPGDTQYF. Here the CDR3 DNA reads TGTGCCAGCAGCGAGGGGCCTGGAGATACGCAGTATTTT.

This chain uses TRBV27 with TRBJ1-5; D not certain. Germline CDR1 and CDR2: MNHEY and SMNVEV (reference sequence). This CDR3 has 15 residues. The V gene lost 2 bases and the J gene lost 6 bases, with 14 bases spanning the gap. The CDR3 region is CASSLVERVSQPQHF. The CDR3 DNA reads as TGTGCCAGCAGTTTAGTCGAACGGGTGAGTCAGCCCCAGCATTTT.

The chain recombines TRBV7-9 with TRBJ2-7, with D perhaps TRBD1 (6 bases). Germline assignment: CDR1 SEHNR and CDR2 FQNEAQ (reference sequence). This CDR3 spans 18 amino acids. Trimming pared 7 bases from V and 2 bases from J, leaving 27 bases between. CDR3 region: CASTSRGFLQGYTYEQYF. The CDR3 region has the DNA TGTGCCAGCACTTCGAGGGGTTTTTTGCAGGGGTACACCTACGAGCAGTACTTC.

The chain links TRBV28 to TRBJ2-7; 9 bases are a match to TRBD2. The CDR3 sequence is 15 residues long. Germline CDR1 reads MDHEN; CDR2 reads SYDVKM. V gave up 3 bases and J gave up 1 base; unmatched junction bases: 4. The CDR3 region is CASSFYSGRSYEQYF. The CDR3 DNA sequence: TGTGCCAGCAGTTTCTATAGCGGGAGATCCTACGAGCAGTACTTC. Full variable domain (outside the CDR3, taken from reference TRBV28 and TRBJ2-7): DVKVTQSSRYLVKRTGEKVFLECVQDMDHENMFWYRQDPGLGLRLIYFSYDVKMKEKGDIPEGYSVSREKKERFSLILESASTNQTSMYLCASSFYSGRSYEQYFGPGTRLTVT.

The V and J genes are TRBV28 and TRBJ2-1; 12 positions match TRBD2. V was pared by 4 bases and J by 7 bases, with 11 bases of the junction left unmatched. The CDR3 extends over 17 amino acids. Looked up from germline, CDR1 is MDHEN and CDR2 is SYDVKM. CDR3 nucleotide sequence: TGTGCCAGCAGTTCCCCACTTCGGACTAGCGGGACGAATGAGCAGTTCTTC. It specifies CASSSPLRTSGTNEQFF. Filled out from reference TRBV28 and TRBJ2-1, the complete variable domain reads DVKVTQSSRYLVKRTGEKVFLECVQDMDHENMFWYRQDPGLGLRLIYFSYDVKMKEKGDIPEGYSVSREKKERFSLILESASTNQTSMYLCASSSPLRTSGTNEQFFGPGTRLTVL.

This rearrangement joins TRBV20-1 to TRBJ2-7; D gene unclear. V lost 2 bases, J lost 3 bases, and 5 bases lay in between. The CDR3 loop spans 11 amino acids. Germline V gene data show CDR1 as DFQATT and CDR2 as SNEGSKA (reference sequence). CDR3 loop: CSARPIYEQYF. DNA for the CDR3: TGCAGTGCTAGACCAATCTACGAGCAGTACTTC.

The chain recombines TRBV18 with TRBJ2-3; 10 bases align to TRBD2. This CDR3 is built from 18 residues. Germline CDR1 reads KGHSH; CDR2 reads LQKENI. The trim removed 1 base at V and 5 bases at J, leaving 12 bases unmatched. In nucleotides, the CDR3 is TGTGCCAGCTCACCACTTTCTGCCCGAGCGGGAGGGGGAGATACGCAGTATTTT. Amino acids: CASSPLSARAGGGDTQYF.

The chain is built from TRBV28 and TRBJ1-2; D call uncertain. V lost 3 bases to trimming and J lost 7 bases, with 9 bases between them. Germline assignment: CDR1 MDHEN and CDR2 SYDVKM. The CDR3 spans 12 residues. CDR3 in DNA: TGTGCCAGCAGTTTTTGGGCAGCTGGCTACACCTTC. This encodes CASSFWAAGYTF.

This rearrangement joins TRBV25-1 to TRBJ1-2, with a weak D call TRBD1 (5 bases). Deletions cut 1 base from V and 6 bases from J, with 15 bases between. The CDR3 runs to 15 residues. Germline CDR1 reads MGHDK; CDR2 reads SYGVNS. CDR3 loop: CASSELGEGGNGYTF. The CDR3 nucleotides read TGTGCCAGCAGTGAATTGGGGGAGGGAGGGAATGGCTACACCTTC.

The gene calls are TRBV9 and TRBJ2-5; maybe TRBD2 (6 bases). CDR1 and CDR2 from the germline V gene are SGDLS and YYNGEE. The CDR3 runs 15 residues. Trimming removed 3 bases at V and 3 bases at J, with 15 bases between. CDR3 sequence: CASSGHSGGKETQYF. The CDR3 DNA is TGTGCCAGCAGCGGGCATAGCGGAGGTAAAGAGACCCAGTACTTC.

The V call is TRBV11-2, the J call TRBJ2-7; D unclear. V gave up 4 bases and J gave up 7 bases, with 23 bases separating them. This CDR3 region has 16 residues. The germline V gene encodes CDR1 SGHAT and CDR2 FQNNGV. CDR3 sequence reads: CASSSSKVAAVREQYF. The DNA of the CDR3 is TGTGCCAGCAGCTCTTCTAAGGTAGCCGCGGTACGAGAGCAGTACTTC.

J is TRBJ2-7 and V is TRBV30; 14 bases align to TRBD2. V shed 7 bases and J 3 bases; nucleotides not matched to a gene: 5. Per the germline V gene, CDR1 is GTSNPN and CDR2 is SVGIG (reference sequence). This CDR3 region has 14 residues. This CDR3 reads CASEGTSGSYEQYF. The CDR3 coding sequence is TGTGCCTCCGAAGGGACTAGCGGGAGCTACGAGCAGTACTTC.

The rearrangement joins TRBV19 to TRBJ1-2; D gene unclear. Germline-derived CDR1 and CDR2 are LNHDA and SQIVND (reference sequence). There are 11 residues in the CDR3. V shed 6 bases and J shed 4 bases, with 6 bases lying between them. The CDR3 spells CASRQIYGYTF. The CDR3 DNA is TGTGCCAGTAGGCAGATCTATGGCTACACCTTC.

This clone has only a few counts. One junction end disagrees with the germline gene, perhaps due to a read error. The V gene is TRBV15, the J gene TRBJ1-1; 7 nucleotides align to TRBD1. The CDR3 extends over 14 amino acids. Germline assignment: CDR1 LNHNV and CDR2 YYDKDF (reference sequence). In DNA, the CDR3 is TGTGCCACCAGCAGAGCAGGGGGGAACGCTGAAGCTTTCTTT. This translates into CATSRAGGNAEAFF.

The chain recombines TRBV3-1 (or the pseudogene TRBV3-2) with TRBJ2-5; 8 nucleotides align to TRBD2. V was pared by 3 bases and J by 5 bases, with 2 bases of the junction left unmatched. Per germline, CDR1 LGHDT and CDR2 YNNKEL (reference sequence). The CDR3 has 13 residues. The CDR3 DNA is TGTGCCAGCAGCCAGGGACTAGTGGAGACCCAGTACTTC. Its protein is CASSQGLVETQYF.

CDR3 DNA sequence: TGTGCCAGCTCACCGCTAGCGGGAGGGCCGTCAGATACGCAGTATTTT. Residues: CASSPLAGGPSDTQYF. V usage is TRBV18 and J usage is TRBJ2-3; TRBD2 agrees at 12 bases. Germline CDR1 reads KGHSH; CDR2 reads LQKENI. The CDR3 loop spans 16 amino acids. J lost 4 bases, V lost 3 bases, and 5 bases had no gene match.

The gene calls are TRBV7-2 and TRBJ2-2; 7 nucleotides line up with TRBD1. V lost 1 base and J lost 2; bases outside the gene matches: 4. Germline V CDR1 and CDR2: SGHTA, FQGNSA. The CDR3 is 16 amino acids. In nucleotides, the CDR3 is TGTGCCAGCAGCTTAGAGGGACAGATAAACACCGGGGAGCTGTTTTTT. Protein product: CASSLEGQINTGELFF.